This T cell receptor (beta chain) derives from a study of T-cell memory formation after mild COVID-19. TCRdb independently ran MiXCR on the 5' RACE reads; one entry per CDR3 protein. The table shows roughly 610,000 distinct CDR3 sequences, with 15% to 20% occurring only once. Deletions cut 5 bases from V and 2 bases from J, with 13 bases between. This CDR3 has 15 amino acids. This clonotype was sampled from an adult woman who had mild COVID-19 (a few samples of this study predate the infection). Cell type and time point are not known. Sequences were obtained from PBMCs or a T cell subset sorted from them (not recorded which). V is TRBV12-3 or TRBV12-4 and J is TRBJ2-1; D perhaps matches TRBD2 (6 bases). CDR3 nucleotide sequence: TGTGCCAGCAGTCATCTAGCGCTCACCTACAATGAGCAGTTCTTC. Protein product: CASSHLALTYNEQFF.